These 19 T cell receptor beta chains were all obtained from the same sample, sequenced in a study of blood T cell repertoires in COVID-19. Repertoires were generated with immunoSEQ multiplex PCR, while TCRdb's copy carries only in-frame clones and drops some. The sample consists of roughly 270,000 clones, 70% to 90% of them appearing once. The sequenced sample was peripheral blood. The receptors were sampled from a middle-aged man with active or convalescent COVID-19.

The J gene is TRBJ1-5, the V gene TRBV19; 9 bases match TRBD1. Losses at the gene ends were 3 bases for V and 4 bases for J; bases not matched to a gene: 10. The germline gives CDR1 LNHDA, CDR2 SQIVND (reference sequence). The CDR3 contains 17 residues. For the CDR3, the DNA is TGTGCCAGTAGTATTATACAGGGGGCCCTTCCGAATCAGCCCCAGCATTTT. This encodes CASSIIQGALPNQPQHF. Full variable domain (remainder filled in from reference TRBV19 and TRBJ1-5): DGGITQSPKYLFRKEGQNVTLSCEQNLNHDAMYWYRQDPGQGLRLIYYSQIVNDFQKGDIAEGYSVSREKKESFPLTVTSAQKNPTAFYLCASSIIQGALPNQPQHFGDGTRLSIL.

This clone was recorded a few times. The chain joins TRBV18 to TRBJ2-1; 8 positions match TRBD1. The J segment lost 8 bases and the V segment lost 4 bases, leaving 1 base of the junction unmatched. This CDR3 has 12 residues. CDR1 is KGHSH, CDR2 LQKENI, per germline. As DNA, the CDR3 is TGTGCCAGCTCACTACAGGGGGATGAGCAGTTCTTC. Protein sequence: CASSLQGDEQFF.

This chain uses TRBV14 with TRBJ2-6; D is unresolved. Germline V gives CDR1 SGHDN, CDR2 FVKESK. Trimming left V 1 base short and J 0 bases short, with 7 bases between. The CDR3 contains 16 residues. For the CDR3, the DNA is TGTGCCAGCAGCCAAGGACAAACCTCTGGGGCCAACGTCCTGACTTTC. Translating gives CASSQGQTSGANVLTF.

The CDR3 here is CASSPWTESPLHF. Here the CDR3 DNA reads TGTGCCAGCAGTCCATGGACTGAATCACCCCTCCACTTT. V usage is TRBV27 and J usage is TRBJ1-6; D is ambiguous. The V end lost 5 bases, the J end lost 10 bases, and 12 bases lay between the germline ends. Germline loops: CDR1 MNHEY, CDR2 SMNVEV (reference sequence). CDR3 length: 13 residues.

The chain combines TRBV30 with TRBJ2-3; D is unclear. The V end lost 0 bases, the J end lost 2 bases, and 9 bases lay between the germline ends. Per germline, CDR1 GTSNPN and CDR2 SVGIG (reference sequence). The CDR3 loop spans 14 amino acids. The CDR3 sequence: CAWSVHADTDTQYF. The CDR3 DNA sequence: TGTGCCTGGAGTGTACATGCAGACACAGATACGCAGTATTTT.

The sample holds one count of this clone. The V gene is TRBV11-1, the J gene TRBJ2-7, with D maybe TRBD1 (5 bases). V lost 1 base, J lost 2 bases, and 12 bases lay in between. The CDR3 extends over 15 amino acids. Germline CDR1 is SGHAT and CDR2 is FQDESV (reference sequence). The CDR3 reads CASSLGQGETYEQYF. CDR3 nucleotides: TGTGCCAGCAGCTTAGGCCAGGGCGAGACCTACGAGCAGTACTTC.

The chain uses TRBV4-2 and TRBJ1-1; TRBD1 is a possible D gene (5 bases). The V end lost 0 bases, the J end lost 6 bases, and 17 bases lay between the germline ends. The CDR3 has 16 amino acids. Germline V lookup: CDR1 LGHNA, CDR2 YNFKEQ. The CDR3 sequence is CASSQEIRGGFAEAFF. For the CDR3, the DNA is TGTGCCAGCAGCCAAGAAATTAGGGGAGGGTTCGCTGAAGCTTTCTTT.

V and J are TRBV28 and TRBJ2-5, with D possibly matching TRBD1 (5 bases). The CDR3 loop spans 14 amino acids. Germline CDR1 and CDR2: MDHEN and SYDVKM. Trimming left V 5 bases short and J 2 bases short, with 12 bases between. The chain's CDR3 is CASSRDRIQETQYF. CDR3 DNA: TGTGCCAGCAGTCGAGACAGAATTCAAGAGACCCAGTACTTC. Full variable domain (remainder filled in from reference TRBV28 and TRBJ2-5): DVKVTQSSRYLVKRTGEKVFLECVQDMDHENMFWYRQDPGLGLRLIYFSYDVKMKEKGDIPEGYSVSREKKERFSLILESASTNQTSMYLCASSRDRIQETQYFGPGTRLLVL.

The V call is TRBV7-8, the J call TRBJ2-7; D remains ambiguous. The CDR3 is made up of 15 amino acids. CDR1 is SGHVS and CDR2 is FQNEAQ in the germline V gene. Deletions cut 6 bases from V and 0 bases from J, with 15 bases between. The CDR3 region has the DNA TGTGCCAGCAGTTCCCGGGTGGGTACCTCCTACGAGCAGTACTTC. Amino acid sequence: CASSSRVGTSYEQYF.

The chain links TRBV5-1 to TRBJ1-2; 8 bases are a match to TRBD1. CDR1 is SGHRS, CDR2 YFSETQ, per germline. Unmatched junction bases numbered 8, after V lost 5 bases and J lost 5 bases. The CDR3 sequence is 14 residues long. The CDR3 sequence: CASRSTGVGYGYTF. The CDR3 DNA follows: TGCGCCAGCAGGTCGACAGGGGTTGGTTATGGCTACACCTTC.

The chain joins TRBV7-9 to TRBJ1-2; a possible D gene is TRBD1 (5 bases). V gave up 2 bases and J gave up 6 bases, with 13 bases separating them. This CDR3 region has 14 residues. CDR1 SEHNR and CDR2 FQNEAQ come from the germline V gene (reference sequence). The CDR3 sequence: CASSLRNQGDGYTF. CDR3 DNA: TGTGCCAGCAGCTTAAGGAATCAGGGTGATGGCTACACCTTC.

V usage is TRBV2 and J usage is TRBJ2-3; 10 positions match TRBD2. The length of the CDR3 is 15 residues. The germline CDR1 and CDR2 sequences are SNHLY and FYNNEI. V lost 4 bases, J lost 5 bases, and 6 bases stayed unmatched. CDR3 protein: CASSVAGGAGDTQYF. CDR3 nucleotides: TGTGCCAGCAGTGTAGCGGGAGGAGCCGGAGATACGCAGTATTTT.

This chain joins TRBV6-5 and TRBJ1-3; 7 nucleotides match TRBD1. With 6 bases clipped from V and 2 bases from J, the junction kept 1 base outside the gene matches. Germline V lookup: CDR1 MNHEY, CDR2 SVGAGI. CDR3 size: 13 residues. The CDR3 is CASRDRAGNTIYF. The CDR3 nucleotides are TGTGCCAGCAGAGACAGGGCTGGAAACACCATATATTTT.

The rearrangement uses TRBV10-1 and TRBJ2-7; 10 nucleotides line up with TRBD1. The V gene end was trimmed by 6 bases and the J gene end by 3 bases; junction bases not matched to a gene: 17. The CDR3 has 18 amino acids. Germline CDR1 reads WNHNN; CDR2 reads SYGVQD (reference sequence). CDR3 region: CASRGDRGQACFIYEQYF. CDR3 nucleotide sequence: TGCGCCAGCAGGGGCGACAGGGGGCAAGCCTGTTTCATCTACGAGCAGTACTTC.

This rearrangement joins TRBV6-2 or TRBV6-3 to TRBJ2-1; D perhaps matches TRBD1 (5 bases). Germline CDR1 is MNHEY and CDR2 is SVGEGT. This CDR3 has 15 amino acids. The V end was cut by 4 bases, the J end by 2 bases, with 12 bases between. DNA of the CDR3: TGTGCCAGCAGTTTTGACAGAGTAACCTACAATGAGCAGTTCTTC. Translation: CASSFDRVTYNEQFF.

The rearrangement links TRBV6-5 to TRBJ2-5; weak D call: TRBD1 (5 bases). Germline V gene lookup returns CDR1 MNHEY and CDR2 SVGAGI. The CDR3 loop spans 13 amino acids. Trimming stripped 8 bases from V and 2 bases from J, with 12 bases between. In DNA, the CDR3 is TGTGCCAGCCGAGACAGTCTTCAAGAGACCCAGTACTTC. The encoded protein is CASRDSLQETQYF.

This clone has at least ten counts. The chain joins TRBV10-3 to TRBJ2-7; no clear D gene. In germline, CDR1 is ENHRY, CDR2 SYGVKD. The V and J ends lost 3 bases and 3 bases respectively, with 12 bases between them. CDR3 size: 14 residues. The CDR3 spells CAISDKLAVYEQYF. The CDR3 nucleotides read TGTGCCATCAGTGACAAGTTGGCCGTCTACGAGCAGTACTTC.

This clone appeared a few times. The rearrangement joins TRBV5-1 to TRBJ1-1; D unclear. The CDR3 covers 14 residues. Trimming pared 3 bases from V and 4 bases from J, leaving 13 bases between. The V gene's germline CDR1 is SGHRS and CDR2 YFSETQ. CDR3 in DNA: TGCGCCAGCAGCTCGACGACCTCGGGCACTGAAGCTTTCTTT. It codes for CASSSTTSGTEAFF.

V and J are TRBV11-2 and TRBJ2-5; D possibly corresponds to TRBD2 (5 bases). This CDR3 is 14 amino acids long. With 5 bases removed from V and 4 bases from J, the gap between germline ends came to 14 bases. CDR1 and CDR2 (germline): SGHAT, FQNNGV. CDR3 nucleotide sequence: TGTGCCAGCAGCGCCGGACTTGGTAGAGAGACCCAGTACTTC. As protein: CASSAGLGRETQYF.